These T cell receptor beta chains were read from a single sample in a study of CD8+ T cells in alopecia areata. Profiled with immunoSEQ multiplex PCR; TCRdb holds only in-frame clones, not every one. The profile covers 150,000 to 200,000 clones, with under 80% appearing a single time and under 1.5% taken by the ten largest. The source material was CD4+ T cells sorted from blood, sampled between weeks 47 and 50, from a patient treated with tofacitinib. These receptors were obtained from a human donor with alopecia areata. Each CDR3 is given with its conserved first and last residue. D genes are given only for firm matches. Size tells how often a clone was seen (once, few, many) or the class of an expanded clone, and some rows leave it out.

v_gene: TRBV11-2
abundance: .
j_gene: TRBJ2-7
d_gene: .
CDR3nt: TGTGCCAGCAGCCCCACCCCAAACTACGAGCAGTACTTC
CDR3aa: CASSPTPNYEQYF

v_gene: TRBV30
abundance: .
j_gene: TRBJ1-6
d_gene: .
CDR3nt: TGTGCCTGGAGTGTTGGTTCCACATTTTCACCCCTCCACTTT
CDR3aa: CAWSVGSTFSPLHF

v_gene: TRBV29-1
abundance: .
j_gene: TRBJ2-7
d_gene: .
CDR3nt: TGCAGCGTACAGGGATCCCACTACGAGCAGTACTTC
CDR3aa: CSVQGSHYEQYF

v_gene: TRBV7-2
abundance: .
j_gene: TRBJ2-1
d_gene: .
CDR3nt: TGTGCCAGCAGCTTTGGGCCTCTCTCCTACAATGAGCAGTTCTTC
CDR3aa: CASSFGPLSYNEQFF

v_gene: TRBV7-3
abundance: .
j_gene: TRBJ2-5
d_gene: .
CDR3nt: TGTGCCAGCAGCTCGAGTGGGGGCCCGACAGAGACCCAGTACTTC
CDR3aa: CASSSSGGPTETQYF

v_gene: TRBV29-1
abundance: .
j_gene: TRBJ2-2
d_gene: .
CDR3nt: TGCAGCGTTGGTACGGGGGAATCGAACACCGGGGAGCTGTTTTTT
CDR3aa: CSVGTGESNTGELFF

v_gene: TRBV27
abundance: .
j_gene: TRBJ1-2
d_gene: .
CDR3nt: TGTGCCAGCAGTTCCCGACGTGGCTACACCTTC
CDR3aa: CASSSRRGYTF

v_gene: TRBV20-1
abundance: .
j_gene: TRBJ2-5
d_gene: .
CDR3nt: TGCAGTGCTAGGCCTTCGGAGACCCAGTACTTC
CDR3aa: CSARPSETQYF

v_gene: TRBV29-1
abundance: once
j_gene: TRBJ1-2
d_gene: .
CDR3nt: TGCAGCGTTCGTACGGGGAATGGCTACACCTTC
CDR3aa: CSVRTGNGYTF

v_gene: TRBV5-1
abundance: .
j_gene: TRBJ2-1
d_gene: .
CDR3nt: TGCGCCAGCAGCCCAGCCGAGACAATCAATAAGTTCTTC
CDR3aa: CASSPAETINKFF

v_gene: TRBV15
abundance: once
j_gene: TRBJ2-7
d_gene: .
CDR3nt: TGTGCCACCAGCAGAGAAGGAGGCTCCTACGAGCAGTACTTC
CDR3aa: CATSREGGSYEQYF